Presented here are 2 T cell receptor beta chains from one specimen sequenced in a study of T-cell memory formation after mild COVID-19 (dated by TCRdb to 2020 to 2022). The protocol used for the library was 5' RACE. Sequencing was performed on an Illumina NovaSeq 6000. The public reads were run again by TCRdb, first through fastp at Q25 and then through MiXCR, and only productive beta chains were kept. Rows with a matching CDR3 protein are joined into one entry that keeps the most common DNA and genes. The sample records about 240,000 distinct CDR3 sequences, roughly 10% of which are singletons. Jointly, the top ten make up around a fifth of the sample. The sequencing sample was made of PBMCs or a T cell subset sorted from them (not recorded which). These receptors were obtained from a man younger than 30 who had mild COVID-19 (a few samples of this study predate the infection). The sample titles of this study are shuffled in the database, so cell type and time point are left out; the donor was told from shared clones.

The rearrangement joins TRBV5-1 to TRBJ2-3, with 7 bases fitting TRBD1. CDR1 is SGHRS, CDR2 YFSETQ, per germline. With 2 bases clipped from V and 7 bases from J, the junction kept 10 bases outside the gene matches. The CDR3 spans 15 residues. CDR3 sequence reads: CASSLWGQSDYTQYF. CDR3 sequence (DNA): TGCGCCAGCAGCTTATGGGGACAGTCTGACTATACGCAGTATTTT.

This clonotype showed up many times. V and J are TRBV20-1 and TRBJ1-5, with D possibly being TRBD1 (5 bases). This CDR3 region has 17 residues. The germline CDR1 and CDR2 sequences are DFQATT and SNEGSKA (reference sequence). The V end was cut by 0 bases, the J end by 3 bases, with 18 bases between. CDR3 in amino acids: CSARDQRGIPSNQPQHF. Here the CDR3 DNA reads TGCAGTGCTAGAGATCAACGGGGGATCCCCTCCAATCAGCCCCAGCATTTT.